The 15 T cell receptor beta chains below come from one sample, sequenced in a study of CD8+ T cells in alopecia areata. cDNA reverse transcribed from extracted RNA served as the sequencing template. Sequencing was performed with immunoSEQ multiplex PCR; in TCRdb, only in-frame clones are kept and a portion is missing. The table lists around 180,000 clones, roughly 60% of them singletons. As to treatment: oral pan-JAK inhibitor, 5-10 mg twice daily. Sequenced material: CD4+ T cells sorted from blood, taken at approximately week 49, from a patient treated with tofacitinib. Source of these receptors: a human donor with alopecia areata.

This clone has more than one count but fewer than ten. V gene TRBV27 combines with J gene TRBJ1-2; D is ambiguous. There are 14 residues in the CDR3. Trimming took 7 bases from V and 4 from J, leaving 16 bases between them. Germline loops: CDR1 MNHEY, CDR2 SMNVEV (reference sequence). CDR3 sequence: CASKPEIFAYGYTF. The CDR3 DNA reads TGTGCCAGCAAGCCCGAGATTTTTGCCTATGGCTACACCTTC.

CDR3 DNA sequence: TGCAGCGTTCCGGGACAGGCCACCTACGAGCAGTACTTC. Translated, it gives CSVPGQATYEQYF. The chain links TRBV29-1 to TRBJ2-7, with 8 bases matching TRBD1. Germline V gives CDR1 SQVTM, CDR2 ANQGSEA. This CDR3 is built from 13 residues. The trim removed 5 bases at V and 2 bases at J, leaving 5 bases unmatched.

This chain links TRBV10-2 with TRBJ1-6; D is unclear. The CDR3 totals 14 residues. Germline assignment: CDR1 WSHSY and CDR2 SAAADI. V was shortened by 7 bases and J by 6 bases, with 13 bases between the two germline ends. This chain's CDR3 is CASTRPQSNSPLHF. DNA of the CDR3: TGCGCCAGCACCCGGCCACAATCTAATTCACCCCTCCACTTT.

The chain has TRBV4-3 and TRBJ1-1; a possible D gene is TRBD1 (6 bases). This CDR3 is built from 13 residues. Germline values: CDR1 LGHNA, CDR2 YSLEER. The V and J ends lost 2 bases and 7 bases respectively, with 11 bases between them. The CDR3 bases are TGCGCCAGCAGCCAATTACAGGGTAATGAAGCTTTCTTT. Protein: CASSQLQGNEAFF.

The chain has TRBV2 and TRBJ1-2; D is ambiguous. Germline V gene data show CDR1 as SNHLY and CDR2 as FYNNEI. The V end was cut by 4 bases, the J end by 4 bases, with 7 bases between. The CDR3 totals 12 residues. CDR3 loop: CASSGSFYGYTF. DNA for the CDR3: TGTGCCAGCAGTGGGAGCTTCTATGGCTACACCTTC. Supplemented by reference TRBV2 and TRBJ1-2, the full variable domain reads EPEVTQTPSHQVTQMGQEVILRCVPISNHLYFYWYRQILGQKVEFLVSFYNNEISEKSEIFDDQFSVERPDGSNFTLKIRSTKLEDSAMYFCASSGSFYGYTFGSGTRLTVV.

V gene TRBV15 combines with J gene TRBJ1-1; D call uncertain. V lost 0 bases and J lost 0, with 8 bases in between. Germline V gene data show CDR1 as LNHNV and CDR2 as YYDKDF (reference sequence). CDR3 length: 15 amino acids. The CDR3 is CATSRDKQLNTEAFF. In nucleotides, the CDR3 is TGTGCCACCAGCAGAGACAAACAGCTGAACACTGAAGCTTTCTTT.

The genes are TRBV7-2 and TRBJ2-1, with 10 nucleotides matching TRBD2. The trim removed 5 bases at V and 7 bases at J, leaving 14 bases unmatched. This CDR3 spans 17 amino acids. Germline loops: CDR1 SGHTA, CDR2 FQGNSA. The CDR3 DNA follows: TGTGCCAGCAGCCAAAGGGGACTAGCGACCTTCGTTAATGAGCAGTTCTTC. The encoded protein is CASSQRGLATFVNEQFF. Variable domain in full (rest from reference TRBV7-2 and TRBJ2-1): GAGVSQSPSNKVTEKGKDVELRCDPISGHTALYWYRQSLGQGLEFLIYFQGNSAPDKSGLPSDRFSAERTGGSVSTLTIQRTQQEDSAVYLCASSQRGLATFVNEQFFGPGTRLTVL.

V usage is TRBV9 and J usage is TRBJ2-2; the D gene is possibly TRBD2 (5 bases). From germline, CDR1 is SGDLS and CDR2 YYNGEE. The CDR3 runs to 18 residues. V lost 0 bases to trimming and J lost 2 bases, with 17 bases between them. CDR3 nucleotides: TGTGCCAGCAGCGTAGCCCCCCTGGGCGGGCTCAACACCGGGGAGCTGTTTTTT. Translating gives CASSVAPLGGLNTGELFF. Filled out from reference TRBV9 and TRBJ2-2, the complete variable domain reads DSGVTQTPKHLITATGQRVTLRCSPRSGDLSVYWYQQSLDQGLQFLIQYYNGEERAKGNILERFSAQQFPDLHSELNLSSLELGDSALYFCASSVAPLGGLNTGELFFGEGSRLTVL.

The rearrangement uses TRBV9 and TRBJ2-3, with D tentatively TRBD1 or TRBD2 (5 bases each). V was shortened by 0 bases and J by 0 bases, with 11 bases between the two germline ends. Germline V lookup: CDR1 SGDLS, CDR2 YYNGEE. This CDR3 has 16 amino acids. The DNA of the CDR3 is TGTGCCAGCAGCGTAGTTGGGGGAGCTAGCACAGATACGCAGTATTTT. It yields the protein CASSVVGGASTDTQYF. Full variable domain (missing parts from reference TRBV9 and TRBJ2-3): DSGVTQTPKHLITATGQRVTLRCSPRSGDLSVYWYQQSLDQGLQFLIQYYNGEERAKGNILERFSAQQFPDLHSELNLSSLELGDSALYFCASSVVGGASTDTQYFGPGTRLTVL.

The chain recombines TRBV5-1 with TRBJ2-3; maybe TRBD2 (5 bases). The CDR3 runs 16 residues. V dropped 5 bases and J dropped 2 bases, with 18 bases sitting between them. Germline CDR1 and CDR2: SGHRS and YFSETQ. The CDR3 sequence is CASRSGLLGHTDTQYF. In nucleotides, the CDR3 is TGCGCCAGCAGATCCGGACTCCTCGGGCACACAGATACGCAGTATTTT.

The chain uses TRBV27 and TRBJ2-7; D is unclear. Trimming cost V 3 bases and J 5 bases, with 14 bases left between them. The CDR3 length is 14 residues. The germline V gene has CDR1 MNHEY and CDR2 SMNVEV (reference sequence). The CDR3 region is CASSFQSGTNEQYF. In nucleotides, the CDR3 is TGTGCCAGCAGTTTTCAGTCAGGAACGAACGAGCAGTACTTC.

The chain recombines TRBV5-1 with TRBJ2-7, with TRBD1 matching over 7 bases. Germline CDR1 reads SGHRS; CDR2 reads YFSETQ. Trimming at V came to 4 bases and at J to 7 bases, leaving 5 bases not matched to a gene. The CDR3 is 12 amino acids. CDR3 in amino acids: CASSEGAQEQYF. DNA for the CDR3: TGCGCCAGCAGCGAGGGGGCGCAGGAGCAGTACTTC.

V gene TRBV29-1 combines with J gene TRBJ1-1, with TRBD1 matching 9 bases. The CDR3 is made up of 15 amino acids. CDR1 and CDR2 from the germline V gene are SQVTM and ANQGSEA. The junction had 11 bases not matched to a gene; V was cut back by 5 bases and J by 4 bases. DNA of the CDR3: TGCAGCGTTACGACAGGGGGTGGTATGGGCACTGAAGCTTTCTTT. Translation: CSVTTGGGMGTEAFF.

The chain is built from TRBV9 and TRBJ1-2; 9 bases are a match to TRBD1. V dropped 3 bases and J dropped 6; count of bases not matched to a gene: 6. The germline V gene encodes CDR1 SGDLS and CDR2 YYNGEE. CDR3 length: 14 amino acids. CDR3 region: CASSARDREHGYTF. The CDR3 bases are TGTGCCAGCAGCGCCCGGGACAGGGAGCATGGCTACACCTTC.

The V call is TRBV5-1, the J call TRBJ1-6; D is ambiguous. The CDR3 has 13 residues. Trimming removed 3 bases from V and 7 bases from J, with 8 bases in between. Germline V CDR1 and CDR2: SGHRS, YFSETQ. The CDR3 coding sequence is TGCGCCAGCAGCTCGAACGGCAATTCACCCCTCCACTTT. This encodes CASSSNGNSPLHF.